This TCR beta chain was obtained from a study of T cells in Graves' hyperthyroidism and ophthalmopathy. Study background: The authors collected peripheral blood at initial diagnosis, before any treatment.

Every diagnosis used clinical symptoms, serum thyroxine and TRAb, thyroid ultrasound and orbital computed tomography. The germline V gene encodes CDR1 PRHDT and CDR2 FYEKMQ (reference sequence). The J segment lost 11 bases and the V segment lost 1 base, leaving 7 bases of the junction unmatched. CDR3 length: 13 amino acids. This clonotype has just a few counts. The TCR beta CDR3 regions underwent amplification using RNA transcripts as the source. First-round RT-PCR of the TCR CDR3 relied on the HTBI primer set. MiXCR was run by TCRdb on the multiplex PCR reads, yielding one entry per CDR3 protein. This sample has some 720,000 distinct CDR3 sequences; about a sixth occur once, and the top ten carry under 9.5%.

The origin of this receptor is a man aged 18 to 29 with Graves' hyperthyroidism. The sample consisted of blood. The chain couples TRBV13 to TRBJ1-1, with TRBD1 identical over 7 bases. CDR3 amino acids: CASSLEATGRAFF. The CDR3 DNA sequence: TGTGCCAGCAGCTTAGAGGCGACAGGGCGGGCTTTCTTT.